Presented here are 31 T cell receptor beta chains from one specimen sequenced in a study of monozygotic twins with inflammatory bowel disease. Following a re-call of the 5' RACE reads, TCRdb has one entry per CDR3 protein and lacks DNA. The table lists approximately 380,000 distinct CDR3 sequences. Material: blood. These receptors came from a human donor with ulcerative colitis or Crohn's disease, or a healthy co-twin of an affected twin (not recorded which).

CDR3 residues: CASTMDSGQGLVSGPNTEAFF. This chain uses TRBV27 with TRBJ1-1; TCRdb calls TRBD1, which cannot be checked without DNA. Germline V gene sequence: CDR1 MNHEY, CDR2 SMNVEV (reference sequence). The CDR3 runs 21 residues.

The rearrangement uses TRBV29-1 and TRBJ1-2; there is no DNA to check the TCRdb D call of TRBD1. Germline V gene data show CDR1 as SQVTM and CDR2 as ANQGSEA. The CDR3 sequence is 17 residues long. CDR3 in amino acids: CSVEEGTGSVSYYGYTF.

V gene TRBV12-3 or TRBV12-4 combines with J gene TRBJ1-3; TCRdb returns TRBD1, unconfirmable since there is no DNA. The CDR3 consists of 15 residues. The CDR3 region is CASRAQGTPGNTIYF.

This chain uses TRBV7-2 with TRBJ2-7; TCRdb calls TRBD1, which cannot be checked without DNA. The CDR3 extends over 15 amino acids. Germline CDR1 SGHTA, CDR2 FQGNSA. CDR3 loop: CASSPGRRISYEQYF.

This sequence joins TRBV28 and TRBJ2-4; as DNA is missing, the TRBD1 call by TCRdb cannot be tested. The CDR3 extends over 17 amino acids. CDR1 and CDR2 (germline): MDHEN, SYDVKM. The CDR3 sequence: CASSSPGGPQAKNIQYF.

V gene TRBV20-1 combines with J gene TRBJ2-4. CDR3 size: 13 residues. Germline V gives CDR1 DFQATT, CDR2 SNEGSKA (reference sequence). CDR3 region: CSARKQAKNIQYF.

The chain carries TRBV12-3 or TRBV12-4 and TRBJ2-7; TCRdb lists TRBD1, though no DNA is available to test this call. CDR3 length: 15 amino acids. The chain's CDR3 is CASDEGDRSSYEQYF.

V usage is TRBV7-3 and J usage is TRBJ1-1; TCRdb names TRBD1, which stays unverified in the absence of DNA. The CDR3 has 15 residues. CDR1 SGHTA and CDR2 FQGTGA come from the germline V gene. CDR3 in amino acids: CASSSGQVPNTEAFF.

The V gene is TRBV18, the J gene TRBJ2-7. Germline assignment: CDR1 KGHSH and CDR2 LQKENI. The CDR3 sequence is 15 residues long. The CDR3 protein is CASSPREGSSYEQYF. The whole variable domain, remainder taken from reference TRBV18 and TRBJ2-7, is NAGVMQNPRHLVRRRGQEARLRCSPMKGHSHVYWYRQLPEEGLKFMVYLQKENIIDESGMPKERFSAEFPKEGPSILRIQQVVRGDSAAYFCASSPREGSSYEQYFGPGTRLTVT.

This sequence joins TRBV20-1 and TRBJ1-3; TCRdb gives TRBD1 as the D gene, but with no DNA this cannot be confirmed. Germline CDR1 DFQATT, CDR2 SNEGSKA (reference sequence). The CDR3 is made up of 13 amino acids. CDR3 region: CSARLSGEATIYF.

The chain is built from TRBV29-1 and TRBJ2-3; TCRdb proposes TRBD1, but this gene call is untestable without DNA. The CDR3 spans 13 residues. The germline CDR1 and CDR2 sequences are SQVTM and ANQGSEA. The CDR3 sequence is CSPLVRDTDTQYF.

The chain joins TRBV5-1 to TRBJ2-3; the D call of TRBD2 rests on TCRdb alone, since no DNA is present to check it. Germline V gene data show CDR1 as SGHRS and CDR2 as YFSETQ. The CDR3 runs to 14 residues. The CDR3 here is CASSENSGGDTQYF.

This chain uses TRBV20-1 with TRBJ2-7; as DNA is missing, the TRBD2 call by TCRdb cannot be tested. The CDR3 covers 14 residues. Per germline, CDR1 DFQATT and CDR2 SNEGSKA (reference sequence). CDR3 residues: CSARTTGRSQEQYF.

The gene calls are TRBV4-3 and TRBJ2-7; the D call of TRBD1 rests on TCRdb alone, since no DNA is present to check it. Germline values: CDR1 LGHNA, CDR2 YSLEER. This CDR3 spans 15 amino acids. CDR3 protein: CASSQERQGAYEQYF.

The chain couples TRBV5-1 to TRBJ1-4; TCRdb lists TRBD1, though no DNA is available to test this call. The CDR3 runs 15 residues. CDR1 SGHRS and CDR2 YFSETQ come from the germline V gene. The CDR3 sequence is CASSSQLHEGEKLFF.

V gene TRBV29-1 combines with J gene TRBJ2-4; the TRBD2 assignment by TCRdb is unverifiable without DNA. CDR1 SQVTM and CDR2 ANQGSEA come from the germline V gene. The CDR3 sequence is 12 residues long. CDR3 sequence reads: CSVVLPRDVQYF.

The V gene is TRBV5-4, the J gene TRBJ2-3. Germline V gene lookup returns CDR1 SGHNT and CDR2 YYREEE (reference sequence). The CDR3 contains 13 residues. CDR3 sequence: CASSFTGLDTQYF. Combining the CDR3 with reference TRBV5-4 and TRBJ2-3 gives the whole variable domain ETGVTQSPTHLIKTRGQQVTLRCSSQSGHNTVSWYQQALGQGPQFIFQYYREEENGRGNFPPRFSGLQFPNYSSELNVNALELDDSALYLCASSFTGLDTQYFGPGTRLTVL.

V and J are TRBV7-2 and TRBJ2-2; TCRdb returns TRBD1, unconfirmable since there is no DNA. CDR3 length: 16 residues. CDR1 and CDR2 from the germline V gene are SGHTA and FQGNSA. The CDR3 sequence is CASSLDSRGGTGELFF.

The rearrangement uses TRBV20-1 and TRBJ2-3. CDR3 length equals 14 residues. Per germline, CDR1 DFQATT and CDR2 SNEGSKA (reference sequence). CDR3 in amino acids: CSASRSASGDTQYF.

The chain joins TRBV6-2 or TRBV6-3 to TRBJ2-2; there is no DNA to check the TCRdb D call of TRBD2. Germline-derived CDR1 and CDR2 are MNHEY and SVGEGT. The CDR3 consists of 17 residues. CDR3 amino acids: CASSYRGLPRGPGELFF.

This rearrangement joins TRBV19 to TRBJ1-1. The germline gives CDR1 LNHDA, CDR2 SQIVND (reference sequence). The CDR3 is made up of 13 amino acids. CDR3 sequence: CASSISGSVGAFF. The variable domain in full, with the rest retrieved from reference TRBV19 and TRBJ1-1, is DGGITQSPKYLFRKEGQNVTLSCEQNLNHDAMYWYRQDPGQGLRLIYYSQIVNDFQKGDIAEGYSVSREKKESFPLTVTSAQKNPTAFYLCASSISGSVGAFFGQGTRLTVV.

CDR3 region: CASSLARQQSTDTQYF. The chain joins TRBV5-1 to TRBJ2-3. CDR3 length: 16 amino acids. Germline V CDR1 and CDR2: SGHRS, YFSETQ.

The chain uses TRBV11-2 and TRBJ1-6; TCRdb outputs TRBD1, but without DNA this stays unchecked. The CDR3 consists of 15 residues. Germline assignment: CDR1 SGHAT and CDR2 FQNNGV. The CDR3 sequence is CASSPLSGINSPLHF. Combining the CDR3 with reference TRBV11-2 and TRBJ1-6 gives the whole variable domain EAGVAQSPRYKIIEKRQSVAFWCNPISGHATLYWYQQILGQGPKLLIQFQNNGVVDDSQLPKDRFSAERLKGVDSTLKIQPAKLEDSAVYLCASSPLSGINSPLHFGNGTRLTVT.

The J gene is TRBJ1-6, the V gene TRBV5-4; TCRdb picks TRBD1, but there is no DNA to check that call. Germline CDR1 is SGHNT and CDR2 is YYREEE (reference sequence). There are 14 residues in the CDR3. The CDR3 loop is CASSLEGVGAPLHF. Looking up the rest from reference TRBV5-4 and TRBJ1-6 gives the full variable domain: ETGVTQSPTHLIKTRGQQVTLRCSSQSGHNTVSWYQQALGQGPQFIFQYYREEENGRGNFPPRFSGLQFPNYSSELNVNALELDDSALYLCASSLEGVGAPLHFGNGTRLTVT.

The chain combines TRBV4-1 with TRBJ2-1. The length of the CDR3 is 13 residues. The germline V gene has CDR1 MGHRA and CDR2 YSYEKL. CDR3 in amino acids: CASSLLQFEEQFF.

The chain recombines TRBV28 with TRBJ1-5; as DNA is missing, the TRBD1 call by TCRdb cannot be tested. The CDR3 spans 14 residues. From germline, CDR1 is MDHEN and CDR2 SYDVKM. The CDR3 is CATGGFFGNQPQHF.

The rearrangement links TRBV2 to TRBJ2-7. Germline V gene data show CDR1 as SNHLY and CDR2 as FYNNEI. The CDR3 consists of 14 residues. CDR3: CASRDSRSSYEQYF. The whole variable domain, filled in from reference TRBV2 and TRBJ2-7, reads EPEVTQTPSHQVTQMGQEVILRCVPISNHLYFYWYRQILGQKVEFLVSFYNNEISEKSEIFDDQFSVERPDGSNFTLKIRSTKLEDSAMYFCASRDSRSSYEQYFGPGTRLTVT.

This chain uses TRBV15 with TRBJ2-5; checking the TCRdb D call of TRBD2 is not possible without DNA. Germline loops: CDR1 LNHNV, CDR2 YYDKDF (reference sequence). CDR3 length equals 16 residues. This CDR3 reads CATSRVASGVQETQYF. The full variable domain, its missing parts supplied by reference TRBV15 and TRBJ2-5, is DAMVIQNPRYQVTQFGKPVTLSCSQTLNHNVMYWYQQKSSQAPKLLFHYYDKDFNNEADTPDNFQSRRPNTSFCFLDIRSPGLGDTAMYLCATSRVASGVQETQYFGPGTRLLVL.

The CDR3 spells CASSLVVGEYEQFF. The genes are TRBV27 and TRBJ2-1; the D gene TCRdb calls, TRBD1, cannot be checked with no DNA. The CDR3 has 14 residues. Germline assignment: CDR1 MNHEY and CDR2 SMNVEV (reference sequence).

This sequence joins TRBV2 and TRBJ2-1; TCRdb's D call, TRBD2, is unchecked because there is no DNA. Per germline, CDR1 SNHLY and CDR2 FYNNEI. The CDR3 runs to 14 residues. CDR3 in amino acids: CASSDFQRGNEQFF.

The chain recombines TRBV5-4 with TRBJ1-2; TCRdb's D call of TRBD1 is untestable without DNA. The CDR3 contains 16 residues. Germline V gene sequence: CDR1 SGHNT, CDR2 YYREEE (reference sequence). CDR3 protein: CASSPTQGWANYGYTF.